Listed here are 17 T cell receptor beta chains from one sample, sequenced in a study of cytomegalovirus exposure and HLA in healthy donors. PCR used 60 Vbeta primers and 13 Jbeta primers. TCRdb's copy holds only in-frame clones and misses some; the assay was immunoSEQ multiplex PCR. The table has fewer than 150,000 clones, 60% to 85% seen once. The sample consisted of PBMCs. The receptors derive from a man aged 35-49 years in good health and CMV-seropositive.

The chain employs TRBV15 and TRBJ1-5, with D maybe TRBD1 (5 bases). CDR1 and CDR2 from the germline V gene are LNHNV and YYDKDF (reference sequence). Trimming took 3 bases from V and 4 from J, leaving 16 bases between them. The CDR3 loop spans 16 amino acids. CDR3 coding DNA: TGTGCCACCAGCAGTGATCCAGGGTTTGGTAATCAGCCCCAGCATTTT. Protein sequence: CATSSDPGFGNQPQHF. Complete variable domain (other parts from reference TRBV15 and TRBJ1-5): DAMVIQNPRYQVTQFGKPVTLSCSQTLNHNVMYWYQQKSSQAPKLLFHYYDKDFNNEADTPDNFQSRRPNTSFCFLDIRSPGLGDTAMYLCATSSDPGFGNQPQHFGDGTRLSIL.

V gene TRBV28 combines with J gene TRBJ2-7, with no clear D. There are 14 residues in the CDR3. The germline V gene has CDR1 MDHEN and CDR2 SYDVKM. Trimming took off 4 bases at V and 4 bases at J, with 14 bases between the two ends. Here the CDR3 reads CASSSPAARYEQYF. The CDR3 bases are TGTGCCAGCAGTTCCCCGGCAGCGAGGTACGAGCAGTACTTC. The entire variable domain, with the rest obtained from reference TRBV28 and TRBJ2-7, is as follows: DVKVTQSSRYLVKRTGEKVFLECVQDMDHENMFWYRQDPGLGLRLIYFSYDVKMKEKGDIPEGYSVSREKKERFSLILESASTNQTSMYLCASSSPAARYEQYFGPGTRLTVT.

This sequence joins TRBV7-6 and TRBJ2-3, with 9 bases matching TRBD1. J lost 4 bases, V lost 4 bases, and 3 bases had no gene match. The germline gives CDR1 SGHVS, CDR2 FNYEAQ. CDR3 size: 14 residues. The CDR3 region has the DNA TGTGCCAGCAGCTCGGGACAGGGTGCAGATACGCAGTATTTT. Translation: CASSSGQGADTQYF.

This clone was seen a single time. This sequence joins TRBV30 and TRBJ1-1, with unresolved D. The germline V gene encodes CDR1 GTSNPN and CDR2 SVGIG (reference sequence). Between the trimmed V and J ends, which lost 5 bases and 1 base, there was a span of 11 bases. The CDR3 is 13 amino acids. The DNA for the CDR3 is TGTGCCTGGGCGGAGAGTCCGAACACTGAAGCTTTCTTT. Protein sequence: CAWAESPNTEAFF.

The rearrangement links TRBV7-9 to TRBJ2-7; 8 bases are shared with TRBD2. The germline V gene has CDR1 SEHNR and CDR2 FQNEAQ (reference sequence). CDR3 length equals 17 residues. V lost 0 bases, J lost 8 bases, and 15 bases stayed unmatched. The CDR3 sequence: CASSLALAGRVVTKQYF. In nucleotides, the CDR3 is TGTGCCAGCAGCTTAGCGTTAGCGGGACGGGTTGTGACGAAGCAGTACTTC. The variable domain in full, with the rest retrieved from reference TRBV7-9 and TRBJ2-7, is DTGVSQNPRHKITKRGQNVTFRCDPISEHNRLYWYRQTLGQGPEFLTYFQNEAQLEKSRLLSDRFSAERPKGSFSTLEIQRTEQGDSAMYLCASSLALAGRVVTKQYFGPGTRLTVT.

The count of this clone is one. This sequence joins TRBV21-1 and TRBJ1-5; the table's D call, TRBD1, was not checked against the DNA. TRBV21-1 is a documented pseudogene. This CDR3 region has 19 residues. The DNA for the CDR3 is TGTGCCAGCAGCAAAGTGCCGGACAGGGGCCGGCATAGCAATCAGCCCCAGCATTTT. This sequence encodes CASSKVPDRGRHSNQPQHF.

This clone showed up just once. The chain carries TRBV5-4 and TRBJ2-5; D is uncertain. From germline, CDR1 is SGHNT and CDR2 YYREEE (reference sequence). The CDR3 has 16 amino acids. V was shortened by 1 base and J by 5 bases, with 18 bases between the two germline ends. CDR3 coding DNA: TGTGCCAGCAGCTTGAGGTCTAGTTCGGGTAGGGAGACCCAGTACTTC. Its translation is CASSLRSSSGRETQYF.

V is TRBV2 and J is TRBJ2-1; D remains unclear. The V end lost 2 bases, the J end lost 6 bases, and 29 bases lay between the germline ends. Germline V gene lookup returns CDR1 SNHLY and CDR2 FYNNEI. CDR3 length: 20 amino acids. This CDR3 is CASSEFQVALPNSGPNEQFF. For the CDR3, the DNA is TGTGCCAGCAGTGAATTTCAGGTTGCCCTCCCTAATTCTGGGCCCAATGAGCAGTTCTTC.

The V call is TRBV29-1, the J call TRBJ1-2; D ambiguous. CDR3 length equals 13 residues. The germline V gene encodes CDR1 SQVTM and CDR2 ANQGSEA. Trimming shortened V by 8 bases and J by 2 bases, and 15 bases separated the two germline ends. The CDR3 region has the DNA TGCAGCTTCATGCTCCCGAGGAACTATGGCTACACCTTC. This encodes CSFMLPRNYGYTF.

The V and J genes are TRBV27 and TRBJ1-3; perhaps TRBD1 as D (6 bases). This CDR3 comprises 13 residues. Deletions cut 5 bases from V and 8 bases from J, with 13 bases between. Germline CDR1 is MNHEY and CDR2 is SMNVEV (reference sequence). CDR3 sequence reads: CASSPRGLHTIYF. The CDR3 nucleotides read TGTGCCAGCAGTCCCAGGGGTTTGCACACCATATATTTT.

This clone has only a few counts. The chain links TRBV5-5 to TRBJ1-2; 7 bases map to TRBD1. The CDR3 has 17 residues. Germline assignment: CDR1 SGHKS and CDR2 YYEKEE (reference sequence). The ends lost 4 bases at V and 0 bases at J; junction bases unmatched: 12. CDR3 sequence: CASSLTPGQTTNYGYTF. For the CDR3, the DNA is TGTGCCAGCAGCCTAACCCCGGGACAGACTACTAACTATGGCTACACCTTC.

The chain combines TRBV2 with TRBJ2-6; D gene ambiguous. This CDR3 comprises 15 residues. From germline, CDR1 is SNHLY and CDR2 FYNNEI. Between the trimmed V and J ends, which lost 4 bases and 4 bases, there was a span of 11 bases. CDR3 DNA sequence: TGTGCCAGCAGTGCGGGTTCGAGAGGGGCCAACGTCCTGACTTTC. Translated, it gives CASSAGSRGANVLTF.

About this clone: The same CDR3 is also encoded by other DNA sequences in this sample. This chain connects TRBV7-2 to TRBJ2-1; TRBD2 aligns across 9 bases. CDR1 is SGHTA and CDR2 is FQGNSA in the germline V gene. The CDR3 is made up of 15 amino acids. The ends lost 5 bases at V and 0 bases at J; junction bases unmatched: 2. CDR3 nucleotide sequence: TGTGCCAGCAGCGTTAGCGGGGGCTCCTACAATGAGCAGTTCTTC. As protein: CASSVSGGSYNEQFF.

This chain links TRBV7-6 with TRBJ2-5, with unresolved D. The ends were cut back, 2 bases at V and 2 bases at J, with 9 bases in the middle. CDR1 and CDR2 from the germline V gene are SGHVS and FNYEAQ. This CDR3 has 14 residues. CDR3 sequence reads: CASSLSKQQETQYF. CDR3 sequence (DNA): TGTGCCAGCAGCTTATCCAAGCAACAAGAGACCCAGTACTTC.

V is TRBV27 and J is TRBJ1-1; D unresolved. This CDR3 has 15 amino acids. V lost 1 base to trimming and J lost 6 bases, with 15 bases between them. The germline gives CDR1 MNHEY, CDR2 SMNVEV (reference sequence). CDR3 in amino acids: CASSLYTAAGAEAFF. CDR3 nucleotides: TGTGCCAGCAGTTTATATACGGCCGCGGGTGCTGAAGCTTTCTTT.

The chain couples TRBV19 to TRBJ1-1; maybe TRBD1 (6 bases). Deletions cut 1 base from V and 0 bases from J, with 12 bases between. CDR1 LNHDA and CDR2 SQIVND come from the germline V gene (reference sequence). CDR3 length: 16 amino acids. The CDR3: CASSIGLDSLNTEAFF. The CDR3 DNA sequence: TGTGCCAGTAGTATAGGTTTGGACAGCTTGAACACTGAAGCTTTCTTT. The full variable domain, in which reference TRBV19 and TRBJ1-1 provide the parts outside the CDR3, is DGGITQSPKYLFRKEGQNVTLSCEQNLNHDAMYWYRQDPGQGLRLIYYSQIVNDFQKGDIAEGYSVSREKKESFPLTVTSAQKNPTAFYLCASSIGLDSLNTEAFFGQGTRLTVV.

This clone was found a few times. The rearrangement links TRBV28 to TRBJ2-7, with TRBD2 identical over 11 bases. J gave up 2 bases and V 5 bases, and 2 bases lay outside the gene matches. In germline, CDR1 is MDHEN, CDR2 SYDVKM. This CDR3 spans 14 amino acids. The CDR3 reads CASSGTSGPYEQYF. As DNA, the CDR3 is TGTGCCAGCAGTGGGACTAGCGGACCCTACGAGCAGTACTTC.